These T cell receptor beta chains were read from a single sample in a study of T cell repertoires in cytomegalovirus infection. TCRdb re-called the reads with MiXCR, one entry per CDR3 protein. The sample shows approximately 910,000 distinct CDR3 sequences, around 30% of them seen only once. No cognate antigen is known for these TCRs. Sequences were derived from cultured CD8+ T cells from PBMCs, sampled from culture after CMV antigen stimulation. The receptors derive from a human donor in good health (CMV status not recorded). Some clones in this sample may be carry-over from other donors' samples. Each CDR3 is given with its conserved first and last residue. Each record gives: clone size, V gene, J gene, D gene, CDR3 protein, CDR3 DNA. D genes are given only for firm matches. Size tells how often a clone was seen (once, few, many) or the class of an expanded clone, and some rows leave it out.

few	TRBV20-1	TRBJ2-1	TRBD1	CSRFRGQATNEQFF	TGCAGTCGCTTCCGGGGACAGGCTACAAATGAGCAGTTCTTC
-	TRBV12-5	TRBJ1-1	TRBD1	CASGFQGGNNTEAFF	TGTGCTAGTGGTTTCCAGGGGGGGAACAACACTGAAGCTTTCTTT
-	TRBV4-3	TRBJ1-1	-	CASSPYSGLSNTEAFF	TGCGCCAGCAGCCCTTATTCCGGACTTTCGAACACTGAAGCTTTCTTT
-	TRBV6-8	TRBJ2-7	-	CAIQRPPGEQYF	TGTGCCATACAACGTCCACCGGGTGAGCAGTACTTC
many	TRBV12-3/TRBV12-4	TRBJ1-5	TRBD1	CASSLGGGYNQPQHF	TGTGCCAGCAGTTTGGGAGGGGGCTACAATCAGCCCCAGCATTTT
-	TRBV27	TRBJ1-5	-	CASSSWFPTSNQPQHF	TGTGCCAGCAGTTCGTGGTTTCCCACTAGTAATCAGCCCCAGCATTTT
-	TRBV4-1	TRBJ2-1	TRBD2	CASSQDSTSTANEQFF	TGCGCCAGCAGCCAAGATTCGACTAGCACTGCCAATGAGCAGTTCTTC
-	TRBV6-1	TRBJ1-5	TRBD1	CASSEGEGQGRDQPQHF	TGTGCCAGCAGTGAAGGGGAGGGACAGGGGAGGGATCAGCCCCAGCATTTT
-	TRBV28	TRBJ2-3	TRBD2	CASSSTSGGSDTQYF	TGTGCCAGCAGTTCGACTAGCGGGGGGTCCGATACGCAGTATTTT
many	TRBV7-2	TRBJ1-2	TRBD1	CASSLWDRNHGYTF	TGTGCCAGCAGCTTATGGGACAGGAACCATGGCTACACCTTC
few	TRBV20-1	TRBJ2-7	TRBD1	CSARTTTTGFVYEQYF	TGCAGTGCTAGAACAACCACGACAGGGTTTGTCTACGAGCAGTACTTC
-	TRBV29-1	TRBJ2-7	TRBD1	CSVTQGMTYKQYF	TGCAGCGTTACACAGGGGATGACCTACAAGCAGTACTTC
few	TRBV4-1	TRBJ1-6	-	CASSPRQDSYNSPLHF	TGCGCCAGCAGCCCGAGACAGGACTCCTATAATTCACCCCTCCACTTT
-	TRBV7-8	TRBJ1-1	-	CASSLVLGQPWGTEAFF	TGTGCCAGCAGCTTAGTTTTAGGGCAGCCTTGGGGGACTGAAGCTTTCTTT
-	TRBV20-1	TRBJ1-2	-	CSAPPGGTNYGYTF	TGCAGTGCCCCCCCGGGAGGGACGAACTATGGCTACACCTTC
-	TRBV3-1	TRBJ2-5	TRBD2	CASSTNVAGGSQETQYF	TGTGCCAGCAGCACCAACGTGGCGGGGGGCTCCCAAGAGACCCAGTACTTC
many	TRBV7-8	TRBJ1-1	-	CASSLAPGPPLGTEAFF	TGTGCCAGCAGCTTAGCACCGGGACCCCCCCTGGGTACTGAAGCTTTCTTT
-	TRBV2	TRBJ1-5	-	CASGPQGGSNQPQHF	TGTGCCAGCGGACCACAGGGAGGAAGCAATCAGCCCCAGCATTTT
few	TRBV19	TRBJ1-1	-	CASSLGQNLMNTEAFF	TGTGCCAGTAGTCTCGGACAGAATCTTATGAACACTGAAGCTTTCTTT
-	TRBV5-5	TRBJ1-6	-	CASSLFGGLDNSPLHF	TGTGCCAGCAGCTTGTTCGGGGGTCTGGATAATTCACCCCTCCACTTT
many	TRBV7-7	TRBJ1-3	-	CASSPGGPTSGNTIYF	TGTGCTAGCAGCCCGGGGGGACCGACCTCTGGAAACACCATATATTTT
-	TRBV2	TRBJ1-4	-	CASSPSQGVATNEKLFF	TGTGCCAGCAGTCCTTCACAGGGAGTTGCAACTAATGAAAAACTGTTTTTT
many	TRBV20-1	TRBJ1-6	-	CSARDTEGSPLHF	TGCAGTGCTAGAGACACGGAGGGGTCACCCCTCCACTTT
-	TRBV5-1	TRBJ1-5	-	CASRLGPGHDQPQHF	TGCGCCAGCAGATTAGGACCAGGGCATGATCAGCCCCAGCATTTT
few	TRBV27	TRBJ2-7	-	CASSFSSPATYEQYF	TGTGCCAGCAGTTTTAGTTCACCCGCGACCTACGAGCAGTACTTC
-	TRBV4-1	TRBJ2-2	TRBD1	CASSPQLTGALGGELFF	TGCGCCAGCAGCCCGCAACTGACAGGGGCCCTCGGCGGGGAGCTGTTTTTT
few	TRBV19	TRBJ2-1	-	CASSPMAHEQFF	TGTGCCAGTAGCCCTATGGCCCATGAGCAGTTCTTC
few	TRBV29-1	TRBJ2-7	-	CSVGDLGGGYEQYF	TGCAGCGTCGGCGACCTTGGGGGCGGCTACGAGCAGTACTTC
-	TRBV5-1	TRBJ2-1	TRBD2	CASRPSGGEDNEQFF	TGCGCCAGCAGACCGAGCGGGGGGGAGGACAATGAGCAGTTCTTC
-	TRBV6-1	TRBJ2-3	TRBD2	CASSEARGGGYTDTQYF	TGTGCCAGCAGTGAAGCGCGCGGGGGGGGATACACAGATACGCAGTATTTT
-	TRBV7-9	TRBJ1-3	-	CASSEKGRLSGNTIYF	TGTGCCAGCAGCGAAAAAGGACGGCTCTCTGGAAACACCATATATTTT
many	TRBV7-3	TRBJ1-1	TRBD1	CASSLTGTGYLSTEAFF	TGTGCCAGCAGCCTGACCGGGACAGGGTATCTCAGCACTGAAGCTTTCTTT
few	TRBV15	TRBJ1-5	-	CATSMTVSNQPQHF	TGTGCCACCAGCATGACGGTTAGCAATCAGCCCCAGCATTTT
-	TRBV27	TRBJ1-1	-	CVSSPPGVRTEAFF	TGTGTCAGCAGTCCGCCCGGGGTGCGGACTGAAGCTTTCTTT
-	TRBV7-3	TRBJ2-3	TRBD2	CASSDRTSGGPDTQYF	TGTGCCAGCAGCGACCGGACTAGCGGGGGGCCAGATACGCAGTATTTT
few	TRBV19	TRBJ1-5	TRBD1	CASSAGTGLFPQHF	TGTGCCAGTAGTGCCGGGACAGGGCTTTTTCCCCAGCATTTT
many	TRBV27	TRBJ2-5	-	CASSLQGEETQYF	TGTGCCAGCAGTTTACAAGGGGAAGAGACCCAGTACTTC
few	TRBV9	TRBJ2-1	TRBD2	CASSGSGGRSYNEQFF	TGTGCCAGCAGCGGTAGCGGGGGGCGCTCCTACAATGAGCAGTTCTTC
few	TRBV19	TRBJ1-6	-	CASSFKSADSPLHF	TGTGCCAGTAGTTTTAAGTCTGCGGATTCACCCCTCCACTTT
many	TRBV7-2	TRBJ2-2	-	CASSPMGYLVNTGELFF	TGTGCCAGCAGCCCGATGGGCTACCTAGTCAACACCGGGGAGCTGTTTTTT
-	TRBV9	TRBJ1-2	-	CASETGVHGYTF	TGTGCCTCTGAGACCGGGGTCCATGGCTACACCTTC
-	TRBV6-1	TRBJ2-7	-	CASSEGAPPYEQYF	TGTGCCAGCAGTGAAGGGGCCCCTCCCTACGAGCAGTACTTC
few	TRBV7-8	TRBJ1-1	TRBD1	CASSLLTGSSTEAFF	TGTGCCAGCAGCTTGCTGACAGGGTCTAGTACTGAAGCTTTCTTT
-	TRBV12-3/TRBV12-4	TRBJ1-2	TRBD1	CASSPTGDHGYTF	TGTGCCAGCAGCCCCACAGGGGATCATGGCTACACCTTC
few	TRBV20-1	TRBJ2-3	-	CSAHTRDSTDTQYF	TGCAGTGCTCACACAAGGGACAGCACAGATACGCAGTATTTT
few	TRBV12-5	TRBJ2-4	-	CASGPPNPTETKNIQYF	TGTGCTAGTGGACCACCCAACCCGACAGAAACCAAAAACATTCAGTACTTC
few	TRBV7-6	TRBJ1-1	-	CASSLAVGATEAFF	TGTGCCAGCAGCTTGGCAGTAGGTGCCACTGAAGCTTTCTTT
few	TRBV6-5	TRBJ2-3	TRBD2	CASSYSGGGRGTQYF	TGTGCCAGCAGTTACTCTGGCGGGGGGAGGGGCACGCAGTATTTT
-	TRBV6-5	TRBJ2-7	-	CTSSYLQNSYEQYF	TGTACCAGCAGTTATTTACAGAACTCCTACGAGCAGTACTTC
-	TRBV7-2	TRBJ2-1	-	CASSNRVGPSYNEQFF	TGTGCCAGCAGCAACAGGGTTGGCCCCTCCTACAATGAGCAGTTCTTC
few	TRBV27	TRBJ1-2	-	CASSYGGGVGGYTF	TGTGCCAGCAGTTACGGGGGTGGGGTAGGTGGCTACACCTTC